The 12 T cell receptor beta chains below all came from one sample that was sequenced in a study of cytomegalovirus exposure and HLA in healthy donors (TCRdb year 2017). The library was built by means of the immunoSEQ multiplex PCR assay. The multiplex PCR relied on a mix of 60 forward primers for TCR Vbeta segments and 13 reverse primers for TCR Jbeta segments. What TCRdb holds here is the immuneACCESS table cut down to in-frame rearrangements. Part of the clones is not present; checked against another copy, under half of the missing clones reflect an unresolved V gene, and the others are unexplained. This sample lists some 180,000 clones; around 77% were detected once. Less than 3% of the sample goes to the ten largest clones. The sequencing input was PBMCs. The receptors originated from a woman aged 25 to 39 in good health and CMV-seronegative.

This chain links TRBV19 with TRBJ1-2; TRBD1 might be the D (6 bases). CDR3 size: 13 residues. The germline V gene encodes CDR1 LNHDA and CDR2 SQIVND (reference sequence). V was trimmed by 10 bases and J by 4 bases, leaving 16 bases between them. The CDR3 nucleotides read TGTGCCATACAGGGAACGTACGGCTATGGCTACACCTTC. Residues: CAIQGTYGYGYTF.

The genes are TRBV28 and TRBJ2-3, with 7 bases fitting TRBD2. Germline V gene sequence: CDR1 MDHEN, CDR2 SYDVKM. V dropped 3 bases and J dropped 3; count of bases not matched to a gene: 30. The CDR3 runs to 23 residues. CDR3 protein: CASSFGGGGGLAGYGLRTDTQYF. The DNA for the CDR3 is TGTGCCAGCAGTTTTGGGGGGGGTGGAGGATTGGCGGGGTACGGGTTGAGGACAGATACGCAGTATTTT.

This clone was seen a few times. V gene TRBV6-1 combines with J gene TRBJ1-1, with 7 positions matching TRBD1. This CDR3 contains 15 residues. Germline CDR1 and CDR2: MNHNS and SASEGT. After removal of 2 bases from V and 1 base from J, the junction contained 4 bases not matched to a gene. The CDR3 DNA sequence: TGTGCCAGCAGTGAATGGACAGGCCCGAACACTGAAGCTTTCTTT. Its protein is CASSEWTGPNTEAFF.

The V gene is TRBV5-1, the J gene TRBJ1-4, with D perhaps TRBD1 (5 bases). The CDR3 is 14 amino acids. The germline CDR1 and CDR2 sequences are SGHRS and YFSETQ. V was pared by 1 base and J by 8 bases, with 12 bases between. CDR3 bases: TGCGCCAGCAGCTTGTCGCCAGGGCAGGAAAAACTGTTTTTT. This codes for CASSLSPGQEKLFF.

The rearrangement links TRBV18 to TRBJ1-1; 8 nucleotides match TRBD1. Losses at the gene ends were 3 bases for V and 11 bases for J; bases not matched to a gene: 8. The CDR3 loop spans 13 amino acids. Germline lookup yields CDR1 KGHSH and CDR2 LQKENI. CDR3 in amino acids: CASSPRQGLDAFF. CDR3 DNA: TGTGCCAGCTCACCTAGACAGGGGTTAGACGCTTTCTTT.

V is TRBV7-9 and J is TRBJ2-3; 16 nucleotides agree with TRBD2. V gave up 3 bases and J gave up 8 bases; unmatched junction bases: 8. The CDR3 covers 17 residues. Germline-derived CDR1 and CDR2 are SEHNR and FQNEAQ (reference sequence). For the CDR3, the DNA is TGTGCCAGCAGCTTCGGGGGACTAGCGGGAGGGCCCCTTACGCAGTATTTT. Protein product: CASSFGGLAGGPLTQYF.

The gene calls are TRBV6-6 and TRBJ1-5, with a weak D call TRBD1 (6 bases). The V gene's germline CDR1 is MNHNY and CDR2 SVGAGI (reference sequence). Trimming left V 9 bases short and J 10 bases short, with 16 bases between. There are 12 residues in the CDR3. The CDR3 DNA is TGTGCCAGGAACACCGTCAGGGGTCCCCAGCATTTT. Translation: CARNTVRGPQHF.

CDR3 loop: CASSSRIPGPYNEQFF. In DNA, the CDR3 is TGTGCCAGCAGCTCCCGAATACCGGGTCCGTACAATGAGCAGTTCTTC. The rearrangement links TRBV13 to TRBJ2-1; D gene unclear. Germline values: CDR1 PRHDT, CDR2 FYEKMQ (reference sequence). This CDR3 contains 16 residues. V shed 4 bases and J shed 4 bases, with 17 bases lying between them.

The chain carries TRBV7-6 and TRBJ1-2, with a possible D match to TRBD1 (5 bases). Per germline, CDR1 SGHVS and CDR2 FNYEAQ. The CDR3 runs to 13 residues. Trimming took off 2 bases at V and 3 bases at J, with 7 bases between the two ends. The CDR3 reads CASSLTQDYGYTF. CDR3 nucleotide sequence: TGTGCCAGCAGCTTAACACAGGACTATGGCTACACCTTC.

The chain carries TRBV27 and TRBJ2-6; 8 positions match TRBD1. The CDR3 consists of 19 residues. Germline CDR1 reads MNHEY; CDR2 reads SMNVEV (reference sequence). J gave up 1 base and V 5 bases, and 13 bases lay outside the gene matches. The CDR3: CASSPYLTGGRSGANVLTF. The CDR3 bases are TGTGCCAGCAGTCCCTACCTAACAGGGGGTCGGTCTGGGGCCAACGTCCTGACTTTC.

V gene TRBV19 combines with J gene TRBJ1-2; TRBD1 might be the D (6 bases). V was cut by 1 base and J by 1 base, with 13 bases left in between. From germline, CDR1 is LNHDA and CDR2 SQIVND (reference sequence). This CDR3 spans 16 amino acids. The DNA for the CDR3 is TGTGCCAGTAGTATAGCCCCCCGGACAGATAACTATGGCTACACCTTC. This translates into CASSIAPRTDNYGYTF.

This clone came up a few times. The V call is TRBV6-5, the J call TRBJ2-3; 13 bases are a match to TRBD2. With 4 bases clipped from V and 5 bases from J, the junction kept 3 bases outside the gene matches. Looked up from germline, CDR1 is MNHEY and CDR2 is SVGAGI. The CDR3 is 15 amino acids. CDR3 bases: TGTGCCAGCAGTTTCCGACTAGCGGGAGGAGATACGCAGTATTTT. Amino acid sequence: CASSFRLAGGDTQYF.